Listed here are 7 T cell receptor beta chains from one sample, sequenced in a study of T cell repertoires in cytomegalovirus infection. Via MiXCR, TCRdb re-called the reads, giving one row per CDR3 protein. The table shows 250,000 or so distinct CDR3 sequences, with 9% to 15% occurring only once. The sample taken for sequencing was PBMCs. These receptors originate from a human donor in good health (CMV status not recorded). Some clones in this sample may be carry-over from other donors' samples.

This clonotype appeared many times. The chain employs TRBV4-3 and TRBJ2-6; D is unclear. Trimming pared 0 bases from V and 0 bases from J, leaving 9 bases between. Germline V gives CDR1 LGHNA, CDR2 YSLEER. The CDR3 has 17 amino acids. CDR3 amino acids: CASSQDRTHSGANVLTF. The CDR3 nucleotides are TGCGCCAGCAGCCAAGATAGAACCCACTCTGGGGCCAACGTCCTGACTTTC.

This clonotype has a count of ten or more. The chain employs TRBV19 and TRBJ2-7, with D unclear. V shed 3 bases and J shed 3 bases, with 12 bases lying between them. Germline CDR1 is LNHDA and CDR2 is SQIVND (reference sequence). The CDR3 totals 14 residues. CDR3: CASSIGVADYEQYF. CDR3 coding DNA: TGTGCCAGTAGTATTGGGGTAGCTGACTACGAGCAGTACTTC.

This clonotype has more than one count but fewer than ten. This chain uses TRBV20-1 with TRBJ2-1; weak D call: TRBD2 (6 bases). CDR1 and CDR2 from the germline V gene are DFQATT and SNEGSKA (reference sequence). The CDR3 covers 14 residues. Trimming shortened V by 6 bases and J by 7 bases, and 19 bases separated the two germline ends. CDR3 amino acids: CSANTGAPRNEQFF. The CDR3 nucleotides read TGCAGTGCCAACACGGGAGCCCCTAGGAATGAGCAGTTCTTC.

The chain uses TRBV2 and TRBJ1-1; no firm D call. Germline lookup yields CDR1 SNHLY and CDR2 FYNNEI. The CDR3 is made up of 11 amino acids. V lost 5 bases and J lost 8, with 9 bases in between. The CDR3 here is CASSTWAEAFF. The CDR3 DNA reads as TGTGCCAGCAGTACCTGGGCGGAAGCTTTCTTT.

V is TRBV25-1 and J is TRBJ1-1; 11 bases match TRBD1. The CDR3 is 14 residues long. Germline lookup yields CDR1 MGHDK and CDR2 SYGVNS. The junction had 7 bases not matched to a gene; V was cut back by 7 bases and J by 6 bases. CDR3: CASISGQGVPEAFF. The CDR3 DNA reads as TGTGCCAGCATTTCGGGACAGGGGGTCCCTGAAGCTTTCTTT.

This clonotype occurred many times. This rearrangement joins TRBV20-1 to TRBJ1-2, with TRBD1 identical over 7 bases. This CDR3 spans 14 amino acids. The V gene's germline CDR1 is DFQATT and CDR2 SNEGSKA (reference sequence). V lost 3 bases to trimming and J lost 4 bases; unmatched junction nucleotides: 8. Here the CDR3 reads CSASQGDSPYGYTF. The CDR3 DNA follows: TGCAGTGCTAGCCAGGGGGACAGCCCCTATGGCTACACCTTC.

This clonotype was observed at least ten times. The chain has TRBV7-2 and TRBJ2-4, with D perhaps TRBD1 (5 bases). The CDR3 contains 17 residues. The V end was cut by 1 base, the J end by 0 bases, with 13 bases between. Germline assignment: CDR1 SGHTA and CDR2 FQGNSA. The CDR3 DNA is TGTGCCAGCAGCTTAGAGGTGGGGCTGGGAGCCAAAAACATTCAGTACTTC. Protein: CASSLEVGLGAKNIQYF.